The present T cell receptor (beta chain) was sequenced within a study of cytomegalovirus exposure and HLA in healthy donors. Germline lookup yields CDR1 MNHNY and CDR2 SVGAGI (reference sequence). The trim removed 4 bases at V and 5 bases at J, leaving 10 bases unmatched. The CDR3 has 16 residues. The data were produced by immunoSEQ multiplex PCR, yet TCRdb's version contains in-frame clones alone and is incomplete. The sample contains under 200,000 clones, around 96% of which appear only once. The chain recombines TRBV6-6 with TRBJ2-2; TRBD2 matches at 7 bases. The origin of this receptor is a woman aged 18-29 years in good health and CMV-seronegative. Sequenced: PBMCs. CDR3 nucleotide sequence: TGTGCCAGCAGTTCTGTAACGGGGGGACCGACCGGGGAGCTGTTTTTT. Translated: CASSSVTGGPTGELFF.